These 18 T cell receptor beta chains came from one sample sequenced in a study of identical twins. Each CDR3 protein gets one entry after TCRdb re-called the 5' RACE reads with MiXCR. Of 250,000 to 350,000 distinct CDR3 sequences listed, around 9.7% are singletons. These data were likewise used in another study, on yellow fever vaccine responses in identical twins.

Sequenced sample: CD8+ T cells sorted from blood. These receptors were taken from a woman between 18 and 29 years old in good health.

This clonotype was recorded a few times. The chain recombines TRBV27 with TRBJ2-3, with D maybe TRBD1 (5 bases). Looked up from germline, CDR1 is MNHEY and CDR2 is SMNVEV (reference sequence). The CDR3 consists of 15 residues. V lost 0 bases and J 2 bases, leaving 9 bases between the germline ends. The CDR3 DNA follows: TGTGCCAGCAGTTTATCTTGGGGCAACACAGATACGCAGTATTTT. Translation gives CASSLSWGNTDTQYF.

This clonotype was picked up many times. The rearrangement uses TRBV6-4 and TRBJ2-2, with D unresolved. Germline CDR1 is MRHNA and CDR2 is SNTAGT. The CDR3 contains 15 residues. Between the trimmed V and J ends, which lost 0 bases and 2 bases, there was a span of 7 bases. The chain's CDR3 is CASSDSIENTGELFF. In DNA form, the CDR3 reads TGTGCCAGCAGTGACTCGATCGAAAACACCGGGGAGCTGTTTTTT.

In this sample, this clonotype turned up many times. The chain uses TRBV28 and TRBJ2-5; 9 bases align to TRBD1. The V and J ends lost 7 bases and 3 bases, in that order; junction bases with no gene match: 9. Per germline, CDR1 MDHEN and CDR2 SYDVKM. This CDR3 spans 15 amino acids. Here the CDR3 reads CASTAQGAEKETQYF. As DNA, the CDR3 is TGTGCCAGCACTGCACAGGGGGCGGAGAAAGAGACCCAGTACTTC.

The table lists this clonotype with a few counts. The J gene is TRBJ2-1, the V gene TRBV20-1; D gene uncertain. The CDR3 runs 15 residues. Trimming took off 0 bases at V and 2 bases at J, with 11 bases between the two ends. Germline CDR1 is DFQATT and CDR2 is SNEGSKA (reference sequence). CDR3 sequence: CSARDLEATYNEQFF. CDR3 DNA sequence: TGCAGTGCTAGAGATCTCGAGGCGACCTACAATGAGCAGTTCTTC.

This clonotype was seen only a few times. The chain couples TRBV29-1 to TRBJ2-5, with D unresolved. The CDR3 contains 14 residues. Trimming took off 3 bases at V and 5 bases at J, with 16 bases between the two ends. CDR1 is SQVTM, CDR2 ANQGSEA, per germline. The CDR3 sequence is CSVEMIGSGETQYF. The CDR3 DNA follows: TGCAGCGTTGAGATGATTGGGTCCGGGGAGACCCAGTACTTC.

This clonotype was seen repeatedly, ten times or more. The V call is TRBV4-3, the J call TRBJ2-1, with TRBD2 matching 7 bases. The trim removed 0 bases at V and 7 bases at J, leaving 9 bases unmatched. The CDR3 spans 16 residues. CDR1 and CDR2 (germline): LGHNA, YSLEER. The CDR3 loop is CASSQDRGPGRNEQFF. DNA for the CDR3: TGCGCCAGCAGCCAAGACCGCGGTCCCGGGAGGAATGAGCAGTTCTTC.

This clonotype was observed a handful of times. The DNA of the CDR3 is TGTGCCAGCAACGACAGGGGAGGCTACGAGCAGTACTTC. It yields the protein CASNDRGGYEQYF. The gene calls are TRBV9 and TRBJ2-7, with 8 bases lining up with TRBD1. This CDR3 contains 13 residues. The V and J ends lost 6 bases and 3 bases, in that order; junction bases with no gene match: 5. Germline CDR1 SGDLS, CDR2 YYNGEE.

This clonotype was counted a single time. V usage is TRBV11-2 and J usage is TRBJ2-7, with D uncertain. This CDR3 spans 13 amino acids. V was trimmed by 2 bases and J by 2 bases, leaving 7 bases between them. Germline CDR1 reads SGHAT; CDR2 reads FQNNGV. For the CDR3, the DNA is TGTGCCAGCAGCTTATGGTTGACCTACGAGCAGTACTTC. It translates to CASSLWLTYEQYF.

This clonotype was seen repeatedly, ten times or more. This sequence joins TRBV28 and TRBJ1-1; D perhaps matches TRBD1 (5 bases). This CDR3 has 14 amino acids. Germline CDR1 MDHEN, CDR2 SYDVKM. V lost 4 bases and J 3 bases, leaving 12 bases between the germline ends. This CDR3 is CASSSWGIHTEAFF. DNA for the CDR3: TGTGCCAGCAGTTCCTGGGGGATTCACACTGAAGCTTTCTTT.

This clonotype occurred a few times. This chain joins TRBV27 and TRBJ2-1; the match to TRBD2 covers 9 bases. CDR3 length equals 15 residues. The germline V gene encodes CDR1 MNHEY and CDR2 SMNVEV (reference sequence). With 1 base clipped from V and 10 bases from J, the junction kept 8 bases outside the gene matches. The CDR3 here is CASSLWASGILEQFF. CDR3 DNA sequence: TGTGCCAGCAGTTTATGGGCTAGCGGGATCCTAGAGCAGTTCTTC.

This clonotype appeared once. A much larger clone lies one base from this, so it may be a read error. This chain connects TRBV29-1 to TRBJ2-5, with 9 bases aligning to TRBD1. Germline CDR1 reads SQVTM; CDR2 reads ANQGSEA. The CDR3 is made up of 14 amino acids. The trim removed 4 bases at V and 7 bases at J, leaving 10 bases unmatched. CDR3 bases: TGCAGCGTTGCGGGGACAGGGCCAGAGGTGACCCAGTACTTC. Translation gives CSVAGTGPEVTQYF.

This clonotype was counted only a few times. The chain is built from TRBV5-6 and TRBJ2-2; 9 bases line up with TRBD2. CDR3 length: 15 residues. J lost 3 bases, V lost 3 bases, and 3 bases had no gene match. CDR1 is SGHDT, CDR2 YYEEEE, per germline. CDR3 amino acids: CASSSSGGYTGELFF. The CDR3 DNA sequence: TGTGCCAGCAGCTCAAGCGGGGGGTACACCGGGGAGCTGTTTTTT. Full variable domain (outside the CDR3, taken from reference TRBV5-6 and TRBJ2-2): DAGVTQSPTHLIKTRGQQVTLRCSPKSGHDTVSWYQQALGQGPQFIFQYYEEEERQRGNFPDRFSGHQFPNYSSELNVNALLLGDSALYLCASSSSGGYTGELFFGEGSRLTVL.

This chain connects TRBV4-2 to TRBJ2-1; D is perhaps TRBD2 (9 bases). The CDR3 runs to 14 residues. V was cut by 7 bases and J by 9 bases, with 19 bases left in between. Per the germline V gene, CDR1 is LGHNA and CDR2 is YNFKEQ. The CDR3 DNA reads as TGTGCCAGCACAGGGGGCAGGACTAGCGTTGAGCAGTTCTTC. Its protein product is CASTGGRTSVEQFF.

This clonotype was recorded at least ten times. The V and J genes are TRBV27 and TRBJ2-1, with TRBD2 matching over 7 bases. After removal of 1 base from V and 8 bases from J, the junction contained 2 bases not matched to a gene. Germline lookup yields CDR1 MNHEY and CDR2 SMNVEV (reference sequence). The CDR3 loop spans 13 amino acids. CDR3 amino acids: CASSLLAGDEQFF. CDR3 sequence (DNA): TGTGCCAGCAGTTTATTGGCGGGAGATGAGCAGTTCTTC.

Only a few counts were recorded for this clonotype. V usage is TRBV7-2 and J usage is TRBJ2-3; tentatively, D is TRBD2 (5 bases). Germline CDR1 and CDR2: SGHTA and FQGNSA. The CDR3 covers 18 residues. V was trimmed by 2 bases and J by 2 bases, leaving 20 bases between them. CDR3: CASSLRPWGAPNTDTQYF. CDR3 bases: TGTGCCAGCAGCTTACGCCCCTGGGGAGCGCCGAACACAGATACGCAGTATTTT.

Of note for this clonotype: This could be a read error, since a much larger clone is one nucleotide away. The final CDR3 position lacks the conserved phenylalanine or tryptophan, pointing to a likely read error. V and J are TRBV5-6 and TRBJ2-1, with TRBD2 matching over 8 bases. V trimming: 2 bases; J trimming: 7 bases; junction bases outside the gene matches: 2. Germline CDR1 is SGHDT and CDR2 is YYEEEE. There are 13 residues in the CDR3. CDR3 amino acids: CASSFASGNEQFS. In DNA form, the CDR3 reads TGTGCCAGCAGCTTCGCTAGCGGGAATGAGCAGTTCTCC.

The V gene is TRBV5-6, the J gene TRBJ2-1; D is possibly TRBD2 (6 bases). CDR3 size: 14 residues. Germline values: CDR1 SGHDT, CDR2 YYEEEE. The V and J ends lost 0 bases and 4 bases respectively, with 8 bases between them. The CDR3 here is CASSLDAGYNEQFF. DNA of the CDR3: TGTGCCAGCAGCTTGGACGCGGGATACAATGAGCAGTTCTTC. Variable domain in full (rest from reference TRBV5-6 and TRBJ2-1): DAGVTQSPTHLIKTRGQQVTLRCSPKSGHDTVSWYQQALGQGPQFIFQYYEEEERQRGNFPDRFSGHQFPNYSSELNVNALLLGDSALYLCASSLDAGYNEQFFGPGTRLTVL.

There are many counts of this clonotype. The chain carries TRBV12-3 or TRBV12-4 and TRBJ2-2, with D possibly being TRBD2 (5 bases). CDR3 length: 15 amino acids. V lost 5 bases and J 8 bases, leaving 18 bases between the germline ends. CDR3 loop: CASSHRDSAPGELFF. CDR3 coding DNA: TGTGCCAGCAGTCACCGGGATTCAGCCCCGGGGGAGCTGTTTTTT.